This T cell receptor (beta chain) was found in a study of human T cells and chemical hapten exposure. Study-wide points: Every donor had alopecia, and their immune response may therefore differ from healthy people's. Sensitization with DPC brought no change to TCRs above 1 in 1000 in frequency.

Time point indicated: patch test 2, 6 weeks after DPC sensitization. Treatment indicated: therapeutic diphenylcyclopropenone sensitization with weekly scalp DPC. The J segment lost 6 bases and the V segment lost 2 bases, leaving 16 bases of the junction unmatched. Germline V lookup: CDR1 KGHDR, CDR2 SFDVKD. The CDR3 covers 18 residues. This clonotype was seen repeatedly, ten times or more. Its matching antigen is unknown. TCRdb reprocessed the RACE reads with MiXCR, giving one entry per CDR3 protein. The sample gives about 95,000 distinct CDR3 sequences, over 9.5% of which show up once; 2.5% to 4% is in the top ten.

This clonotype was obtained from a woman aged 35 to 49 with alopecia areata. Some clones in this sample may be carry-over from other donors' samples. The sequencing used whole blood, collected in connection with sensitization to the hapten diphenylcyclopropenone (DPC). V usage is TRBV24-1 and J usage is TRBJ2-5; 8 nucleotides line up with TRBD2. CDR3 DNA: TGTGCCACCAGTGATTCCCCCGGGTTCACGGGAGGGCCACAGACCCAGTACTTC. Translation: CATSDSPGFTGGPQTQYF.